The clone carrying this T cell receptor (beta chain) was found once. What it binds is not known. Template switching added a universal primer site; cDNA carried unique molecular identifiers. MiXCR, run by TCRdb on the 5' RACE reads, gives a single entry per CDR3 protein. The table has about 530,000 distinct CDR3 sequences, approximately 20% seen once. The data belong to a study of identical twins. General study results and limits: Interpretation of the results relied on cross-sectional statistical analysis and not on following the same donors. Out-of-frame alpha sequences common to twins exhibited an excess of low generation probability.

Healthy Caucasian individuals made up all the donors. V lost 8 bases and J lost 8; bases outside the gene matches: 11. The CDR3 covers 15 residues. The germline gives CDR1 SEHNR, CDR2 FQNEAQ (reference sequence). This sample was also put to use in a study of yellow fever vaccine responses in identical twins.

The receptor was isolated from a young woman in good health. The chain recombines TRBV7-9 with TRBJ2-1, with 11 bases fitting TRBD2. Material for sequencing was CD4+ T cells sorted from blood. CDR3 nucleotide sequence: TGTGCCAGCCGCCGGCATAGCGGGGGGGCGGATGAGCAGTTCTTC. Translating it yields CASRRHSGGADEQFF. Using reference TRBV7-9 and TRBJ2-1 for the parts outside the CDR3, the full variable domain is DTGVSQNPRHKITKRGQNVTFRCDPISEHNRLYWYRQTLGQGPEFLTYFQNEAQLEKSRLLSDRFSAERPKGSFSTLEIQRTEQGDSAMYLCASRRHSGGADEQFFGPGTRLTVL.